These T cell receptor beta chains were read from a single sample in a study of cytomegalovirus exposure and HLA in healthy donors. Using immunoSEQ multiplex PCR, the repertoire was profiled, and TCRdb retains in-frame clones only, with some absent. The listing records about 130,000 clones. Sample: PBMCs. The receptors stem from a man aged 18 to 29 in good health and CMV-seronegative. The CDR3 runs from the conserved cysteine through the conserved F or W. Fields, in order: D gene, V gene, J gene, CDR3 protein, CDR3 DNA. The D gene is left open where the match is weak.

NA	TRBV4-2	TRBJ2-7	CASARGPYEQYF	TGTGCCAGCGCGCGGGGTCCCTACGAGCAGTACTTC
NA	TRBV4-3	TRBJ2-3	CASSQDGRGTTDTQYF	TGCGCCAGCAGCCAAGACGGTCGGGGGACGACAGATACGCAGTATTTT
TRBD1	TRBV15	TRBJ1-5	CATSRETGGAGDSNQPQHF	TGTGCCACCAGCAGGGAGACAGGGGGCGCGGGGGATAGCAATCAGCCCCAGCATTTT
NA	TRBV19	TRBJ2-3	CAGSIDHRITSTDTQYF	TGTGCCGGTAGTATAGACCACCGAATCACTAGCACAGATACGCAGTATTTT
NA	TRBV6-1	TRBJ2-7	CASSVYRNYEQYF	TGTGCCAGCAGTGTCTACAGAAACTACGAGCAGTACTTC
TRBD2	TRBV2	TRBJ2-3	CASSERLAGGTDTQYF	TGTGCCAGCAGTGAACGGCTAGCGGGGGGGACAGATACGCAGTATTTT
NA	TRBV6-6	TRBJ2-2	CASSYSSPGELFF	TGTGCCAGCAGTTACTCTAGTCCCGGGGAGCTGTTTTTT
TRBD2	TRBV7-9	TRBJ2-5	CASSPKPGLADQETQYF	TGTGCCAGCAGCCCTAAACCGGGACTAGCGGACCAAGAGACCCAGTACTTC
TRBD1	TRBV10-3	TRBJ2-7	CAASRDRGSYEQYF	TGTGCCGCCTCCCGGGACAGGGGATCCTACGAGCAGTACTTC
NA	TRBV5-1	TRBJ2-7	CASSLGQGNTAQYF	TGCGCCAGCAGCTTGGGGCAGGGTAATACGGCGCAGTACTTC
NA	TRBV7-2	TRBJ2-5	CASSDRSFHQETQYF	TGTGCCAGCAGCGACAGGAGTTTCCACCAAGAGACCCAGTACTTC
TRBD1	TRBV13	TRBJ1-5	CASSLGRGQGFGGNQPQHF	TGTGCCAGCAGCTTAGGCCGAGGACAGGGGTTCGGGGGCAATCAGCCCCAGCATTTT
NA	TRBV7-3	TRBJ2-3	CASSLSAGEKTQYF	TGTGCCAGCAGCTTAAGTGCAGGGGAGAAGACGCAGTATTTT
NA	TRBV29-1	TRBJ1-1	CSVVVYSSTEAFF	TGCAGCGTTGTAGTATACAGTTCCACTGAAGCTTTCTTT
NA	TRBV30	TRBJ1-1	CAWSVSLNTEAFF	TGTGCCTGGAGTGTATCATTGAACACTGAAGCTTTCTTT
TRBD2	TRBV28	TRBJ2-7	CASSRSGSSYEQYF	TGTGCCAGCAGTCGTAGCGGGAGCTCCTACGAGCAGTACTTC